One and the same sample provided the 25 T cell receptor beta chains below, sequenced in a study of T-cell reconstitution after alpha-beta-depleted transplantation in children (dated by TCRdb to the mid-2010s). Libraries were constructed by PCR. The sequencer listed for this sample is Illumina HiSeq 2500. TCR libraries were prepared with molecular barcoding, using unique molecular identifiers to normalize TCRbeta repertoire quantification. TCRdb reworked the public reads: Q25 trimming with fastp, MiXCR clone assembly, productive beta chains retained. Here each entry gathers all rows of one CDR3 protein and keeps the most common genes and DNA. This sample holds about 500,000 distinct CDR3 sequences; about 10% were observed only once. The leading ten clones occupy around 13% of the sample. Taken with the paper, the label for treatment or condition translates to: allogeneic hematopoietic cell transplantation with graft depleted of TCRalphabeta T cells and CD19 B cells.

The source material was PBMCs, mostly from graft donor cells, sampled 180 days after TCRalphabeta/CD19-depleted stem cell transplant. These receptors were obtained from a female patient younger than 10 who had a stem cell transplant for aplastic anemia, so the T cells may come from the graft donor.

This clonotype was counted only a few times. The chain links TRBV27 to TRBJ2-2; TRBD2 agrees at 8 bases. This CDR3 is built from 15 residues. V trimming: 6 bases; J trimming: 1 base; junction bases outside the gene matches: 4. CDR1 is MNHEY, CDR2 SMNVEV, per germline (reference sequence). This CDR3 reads CASRERELNTGELFF. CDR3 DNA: TGTGCCAGCAGAGAGCGGGAGCTGAACACCGGGGAGCTGTTTTTT.

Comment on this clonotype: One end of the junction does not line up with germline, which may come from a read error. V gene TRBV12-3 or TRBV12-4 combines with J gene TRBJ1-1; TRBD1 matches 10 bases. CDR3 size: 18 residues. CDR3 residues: CTSSARVGTGARPTEAFF. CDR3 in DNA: TGTACCAGCAGTGCGCGGGTTGGGACAGGGGCGCGGCCAACTGAAGCTTTCTTT.

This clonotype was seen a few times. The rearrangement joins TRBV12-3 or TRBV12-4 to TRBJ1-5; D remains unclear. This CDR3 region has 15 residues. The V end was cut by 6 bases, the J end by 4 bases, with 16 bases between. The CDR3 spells CASSTRSGGNQPQHF. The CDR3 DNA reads TGTGCCAGCAGCACCCGAAGCGGTGGGAATCAGCCCCAGCATTTT.

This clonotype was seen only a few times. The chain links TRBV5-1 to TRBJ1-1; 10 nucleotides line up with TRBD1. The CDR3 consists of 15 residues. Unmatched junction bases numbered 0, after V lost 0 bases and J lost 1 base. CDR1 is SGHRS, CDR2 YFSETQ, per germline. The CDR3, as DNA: TGCGCCAGCAGCTTGGGACAGGGGGCGAACACTGAAGCTTTCTTT. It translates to CASSLGQGANTEAFF.

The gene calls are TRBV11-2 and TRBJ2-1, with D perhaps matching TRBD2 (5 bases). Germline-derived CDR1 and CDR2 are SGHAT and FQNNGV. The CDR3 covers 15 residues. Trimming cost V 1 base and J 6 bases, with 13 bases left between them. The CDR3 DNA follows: TGTGCCAGCAGCTTAGGTGGGAGCACTGGCAATGAGCAGTTCTTC. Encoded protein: CASSLGGSTGNEQFF.

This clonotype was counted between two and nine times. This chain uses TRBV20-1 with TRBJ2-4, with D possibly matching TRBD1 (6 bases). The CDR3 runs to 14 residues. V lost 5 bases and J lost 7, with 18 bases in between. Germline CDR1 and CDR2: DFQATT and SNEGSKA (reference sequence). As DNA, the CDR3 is TGCAGTGCTTGGATAACAGGGAAAGGGAACATTCAGTACTTC. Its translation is CSAWITGKGNIQYF.

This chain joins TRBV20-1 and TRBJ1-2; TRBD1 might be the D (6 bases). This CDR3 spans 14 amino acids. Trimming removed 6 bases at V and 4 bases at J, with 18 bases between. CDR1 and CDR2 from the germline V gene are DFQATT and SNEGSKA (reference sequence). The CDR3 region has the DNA TGCAGTGCAGCCCCGGGACACAAGAGCTATGGCTACACCTTC. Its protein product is CSAAPGHKSYGYTF.

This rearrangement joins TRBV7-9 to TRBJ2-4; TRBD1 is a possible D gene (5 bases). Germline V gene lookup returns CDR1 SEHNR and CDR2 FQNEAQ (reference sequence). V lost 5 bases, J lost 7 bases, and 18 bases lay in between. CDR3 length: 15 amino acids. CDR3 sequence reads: CASSPPGTKGNIQYF. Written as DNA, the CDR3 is TGTGCCAGCAGCCCCCCGGGCACAAAGGGGAACATTCAGTACTTC.

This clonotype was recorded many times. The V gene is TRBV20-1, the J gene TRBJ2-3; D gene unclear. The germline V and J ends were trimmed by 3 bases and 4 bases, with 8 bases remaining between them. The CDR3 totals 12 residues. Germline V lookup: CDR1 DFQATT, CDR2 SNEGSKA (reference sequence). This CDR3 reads CSASGTADTQYF. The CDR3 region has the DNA TGCAGTGCTAGCGGAACGGCAGATACGCAGTATTTT.

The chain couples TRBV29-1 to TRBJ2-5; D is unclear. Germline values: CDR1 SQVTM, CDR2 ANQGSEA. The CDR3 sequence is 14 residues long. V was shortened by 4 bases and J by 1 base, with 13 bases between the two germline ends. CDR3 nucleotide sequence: TGCAGCGTTGCGCTCTATGGGTTCCAAGAGACCCAGTACTTC. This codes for CSVALYGFQETQYF.

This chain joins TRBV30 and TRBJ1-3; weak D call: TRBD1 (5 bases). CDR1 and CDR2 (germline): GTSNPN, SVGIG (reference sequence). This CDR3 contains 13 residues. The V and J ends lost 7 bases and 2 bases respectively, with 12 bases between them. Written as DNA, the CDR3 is TGTGCCTCCTACGGGGGGGCTGGAAACACCATATATTTT. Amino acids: CASYGGAGNTIYF. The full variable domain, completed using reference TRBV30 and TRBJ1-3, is SQTIHQWPATLVQPVGSPLSLECTVEGTSNPNLYWYRQAAGRGLQLLFYSVGIGQISSEVPQNLSASRPQDRQFILSSKKLLLSDSGFYLCASYGGAGNTIYFGEGSWLTVV.

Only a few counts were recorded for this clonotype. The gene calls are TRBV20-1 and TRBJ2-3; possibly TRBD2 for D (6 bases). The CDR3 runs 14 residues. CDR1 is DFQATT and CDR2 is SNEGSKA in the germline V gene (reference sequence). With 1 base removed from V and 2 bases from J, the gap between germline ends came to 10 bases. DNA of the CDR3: TGCAGTGCTAGAGTAGCGGTGATCACAGATACGCAGTATTTT. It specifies CSARVAVITDTQYF.

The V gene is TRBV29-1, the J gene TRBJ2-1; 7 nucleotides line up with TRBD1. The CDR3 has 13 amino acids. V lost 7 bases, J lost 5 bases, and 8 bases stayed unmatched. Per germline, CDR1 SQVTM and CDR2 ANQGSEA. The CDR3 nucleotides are TGCAGCGCCCTACAGGGGTTCGACAATGAGCAGTTCTTC. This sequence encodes CSALQGFDNEQFF.

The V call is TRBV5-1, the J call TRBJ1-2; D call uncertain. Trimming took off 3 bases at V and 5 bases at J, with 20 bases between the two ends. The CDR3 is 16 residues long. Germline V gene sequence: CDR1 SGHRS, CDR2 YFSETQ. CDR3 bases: TGCGCCAGCAGCTCCAGTCCTCGGTCGGTTGGGTATGGCTACACCTTC. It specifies CASSSSPRSVGYGYTF.

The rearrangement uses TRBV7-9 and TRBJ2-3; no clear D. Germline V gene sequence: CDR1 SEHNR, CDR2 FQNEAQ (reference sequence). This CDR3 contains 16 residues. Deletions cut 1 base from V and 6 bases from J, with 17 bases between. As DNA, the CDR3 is TGTGCCAGCAGCTTAGTCGGCCAGCCAAGAACCGATACGCAGTATTTT. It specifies CASSLVGQPRTDTQYF.

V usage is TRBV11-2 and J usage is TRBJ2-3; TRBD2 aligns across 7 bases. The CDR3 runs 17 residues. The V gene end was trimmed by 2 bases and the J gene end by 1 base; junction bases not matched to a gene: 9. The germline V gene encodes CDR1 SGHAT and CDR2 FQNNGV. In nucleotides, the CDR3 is TGTGCCAGCAGCTTAAGGTCCCGGCTAGCGGGCACAGATACGCAGTATTTT. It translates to CASSLRSRLAGTDTQYF.

The DNA of the CDR3 is TGCGCCAGCAGCTTGGCCCCAGTGAACACTGAAGCTTTCTTT. This translates into CASSLAPVNTEAFF. The chain joins TRBV5-1 to TRBJ1-1, with D unclear. The CDR3 has 14 residues. Trimming stripped 0 bases from V and 0 bases from J, with 6 bases between. Germline values: CDR1 SGHRS, CDR2 YFSETQ.

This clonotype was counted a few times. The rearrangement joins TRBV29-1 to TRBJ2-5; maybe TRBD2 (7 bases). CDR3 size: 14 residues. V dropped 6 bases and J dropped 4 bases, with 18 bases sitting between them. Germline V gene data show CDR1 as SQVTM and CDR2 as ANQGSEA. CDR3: CSVGAASGGETQYF. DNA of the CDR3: TGCAGCGTGGGGGCGGCCTCGGGGGGAGAGACCCAGTACTTC. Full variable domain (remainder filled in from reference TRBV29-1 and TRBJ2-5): SAVISQKPSRDICQRGTSLTIQCQVDSQVTMMFWYRQQPGQSLTLIATANQGSEATYESGFVIDKFPISRPNLTFSTLTVSNMSPEDSSIYLCSVGAASGGETQYFGPGTRLLVL.

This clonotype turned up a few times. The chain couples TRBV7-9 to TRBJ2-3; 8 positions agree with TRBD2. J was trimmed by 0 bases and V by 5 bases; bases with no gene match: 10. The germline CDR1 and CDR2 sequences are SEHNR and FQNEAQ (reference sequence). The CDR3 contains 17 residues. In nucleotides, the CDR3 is TGTGCCAGCAGCACCGAATTAGCGGGAATTAGCACAGATACGCAGTATTTT. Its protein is CASSTELAGISTDTQYF.

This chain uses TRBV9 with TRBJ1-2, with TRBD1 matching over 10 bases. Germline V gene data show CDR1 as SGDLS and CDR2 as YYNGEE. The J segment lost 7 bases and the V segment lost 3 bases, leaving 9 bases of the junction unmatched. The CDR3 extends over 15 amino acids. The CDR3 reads CASSAEDRGLSGYTF. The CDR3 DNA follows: TGTGCCAGCAGCGCTGAGGACAGGGGGTTGTCTGGCTACACCTTC.

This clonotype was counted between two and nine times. Written as DNA, the CDR3 is TGCAGTGCTAGTTGGCGGGGAATCTCCTACAATGAGCAGTTCTTC. It specifies CSASWRGISYNEQFF. The chain employs TRBV20-1 and TRBJ2-1; D possibly corresponds to TRBD2 (6 bases). The CDR3 runs 15 residues. Trimming took off 3 bases at V and 0 bases at J, with 12 bases between the two ends. Looked up from germline, CDR1 is DFQATT and CDR2 is SNEGSKA (reference sequence).

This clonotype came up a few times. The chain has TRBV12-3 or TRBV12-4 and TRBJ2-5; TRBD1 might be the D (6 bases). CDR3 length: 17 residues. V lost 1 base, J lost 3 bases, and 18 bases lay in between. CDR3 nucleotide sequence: TGTGCCAGCAGTTTAGGGTTGGGACATTTCGTTGAAGAGACCCAGTACTTC. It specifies CASSLGLGHFVEETQYF.

The CDR3 DNA reads TGTGCCAGCTCACTCCAGGCTAACACCGGGGAGCTGTTTTTT. Translating gives CASSLQANTGELFF. This chain uses TRBV18 with TRBJ2-2; D is uncertain. Germline CDR1 and CDR2: KGHSH and LQKENI. The V gene lost 4 bases and the J gene lost 2 bases, with 8 bases spanning the gap. The CDR3 contains 14 residues. Together with reference TRBV18 and TRBJ2-2, the CDR3 gives the full variable domain: NAGVMQNPRHLVRRRGQEARLRCSPMKGHSHVYWYRQLPEEGLKFMVYLQKENIIDESGMPKERFSAEFPKEGPSILRIQQVVRGDSAAYFCASSLQANTGELFFGEGSRLTVL.

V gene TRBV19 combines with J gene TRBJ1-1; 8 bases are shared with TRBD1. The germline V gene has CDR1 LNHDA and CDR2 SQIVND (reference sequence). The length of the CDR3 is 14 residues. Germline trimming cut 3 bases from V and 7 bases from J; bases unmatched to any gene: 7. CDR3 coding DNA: TGTGCCAGTAGTATCGGACAGGGATGGGGTGAAGCTTTCTTT. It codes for CASSIGQGWGEAFF.

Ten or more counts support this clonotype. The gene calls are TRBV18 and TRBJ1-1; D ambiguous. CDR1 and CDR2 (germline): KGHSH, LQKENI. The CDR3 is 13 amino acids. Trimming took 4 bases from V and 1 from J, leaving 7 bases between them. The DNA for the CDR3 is TGTGCCAGCTCACAAACTACGAACACTGAAGCTTTCTTT. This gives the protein CASSQTTNTEAFF. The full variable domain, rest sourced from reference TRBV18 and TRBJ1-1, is NAGVMQNPRHLVRRRGQEARLRCSPMKGHSHVYWYRQLPEEGLKFMVYLQKENIIDESGMPKERFSAEFPKEGPSILRIQQVVRGDSAAYFCASSQTTNTEAFFGQGTRLTVV.